The T cell receptor (beta chain) under discussion was sequenced for a study of blood T cell repertoires in COVID-19. Background on the study: Sites across the United States, Italy and Spain contributed samples from acute and convalescent COVID-19. Sample material is recorded as cDNA or gDNA derived from T cells, B-cell-depleted T cells, or PBMCs.

The CDR3 consists of 14 residues. V dropped 0 bases and J dropped 8 bases, with 11 bases sitting between them. Germline V CDR1 and CDR2: LGHNA, YSLEER. Clinical histories supplied by participants themselves formed the basis of cohort assignment. Donors of Cohort 3 who recovered were those that had two negative PCRs, clearance, or symptom resolution. The count of this clone is one. Clones were sequenced by immunoSEQ multiplex PCR, and TCRdb holds only the in-frame ones, with some missing. The sample lists over 150,000 clones, approximately 86% seen once, with approximately 2% in the top ten. This TCR derives from a woman in her thirties who had recovered from COVID-19. Sequencing input: PBMCs or T cells enriched from blood (not recorded which). The chain recombines TRBV4-3 with TRBJ2-4, with D maybe TRBD1 (5 bases). CDR3 in amino acids: CASSQDQGRDIQYF. For the CDR3, the DNA is TGCGCCAGCAGCCAAGATCAGGGAAGGGACATTCAGTACTTC.